The 25 T cell receptor beta chains below come from one sample, sequenced in a study of T cells after yellow fever vaccination. TCRdb itself ran the 5' RACE reads through MiXCR, one entry per CDR3 protein. The table shows 100,000 to 150,000 distinct CDR3 sequences, with roughly 15% occurring only once. The specimen comprised CD8+ T cells sorted from PBMCs, sampled 5 days after the yellow fever booster vaccination. The source of these receptors is a man younger than 35 who received the YFV17D yellow fever vaccine.

The chain is built from TRBV7-9 and TRBJ1-5; D is possibly TRBD1 (5 bases). The V end was cut by 0 bases, the J end by 0 bases, with 9 bases between. This CDR3 is 16 amino acids long. From germline, CDR1 is SEHNR and CDR2 FQNEAQ (reference sequence). The CDR3 bases are TGTGCCAGCAGCTTAGCTGGGGCACTTAGCAATCAGCCCCAGCATTTT. This sequence encodes CASSLAGALSNQPQHF.

The rearrangement links TRBV20-1 to TRBJ2-2; TRBD2 might be the D (6 bases). From germline, CDR1 is DFQATT and CDR2 SNEGSKA (reference sequence). The CDR3 is 17 amino acids. Trimming shortened V by 3 bases and J by 4 bases, and 21 bases separated the two germline ends. The CDR3 nucleotides are TGCAGTGCTAGGAATCCCGGGACTGGGGCGAGCACCGGGGAGCTGTTTTTT. Its translation: CSARNPGTGASTGELFF.

V gene TRBV7-3 combines with J gene TRBJ2-1; TRBD2 matches at 7 bases. CDR1 is SGHTA, CDR2 FQGTGA, per germline. The CDR3 spans 16 residues. V lost 2 bases to trimming and J lost 1 base; unmatched junction nucleotides: 5. The chain's CDR3 is CASSLVGLDSYNEQFF. The CDR3 DNA sequence: TGTGCCAGCAGCTTAGTCGGACTAGATTCCTACAATGAGCAGTTCTTC.

This clonotype was observed a handful of times. V and J are TRBV29-1 and TRBJ1-5; TRBD1 is a possible D gene (6 bases). This CDR3 region has 15 residues. Per germline, CDR1 SQVTM and CDR2 ANQGSEA. V was clipped by 7 bases and J by 5 bases, with 21 bases between them. The DNA of the CDR3 is TGCAGCGAGAGACAGGTCCTCACCTTTTATCAGCCCCAGCATTTT. As protein: CSERQVLTFYQPQHF.

The chain uses TRBV5-4 and TRBJ2-3, with D unclear. Germline values: CDR1 SGHNT, CDR2 YYREEE (reference sequence). The CDR3 contains 15 residues. The ends were cut back, 4 bases at V and 1 base at J, with 13 bases in the middle. The CDR3 DNA sequence: TGTGCCAGCAGCCAGATGGGTTGGGGCACAGATACGCAGTATTTT. Amino acid sequence: CASSQMGWGTDTQYF.

This clonotype was found a few times. This chain connects TRBV29-1 to TRBJ2-2; D is possibly TRBD1 (5 bases). This CDR3 has 13 amino acids. The germline V gene encodes CDR1 SQVTM and CDR2 ANQGSEA. With 7 bases removed from V and 3 bases from J, the gap between germline ends came to 12 bases. This CDR3 reads CSATQVDTGELFF. Written as DNA, the CDR3 is TGCAGCGCAACACAGGTCGACACCGGGGAGCTGTTTTTT.

The chain has TRBV4-3 and TRBJ2-2; 10 bases map to TRBD2. Germline V CDR1 and CDR2: LGHNA, YSLEER. Germline trimming cut 2 bases from V and 4 bases from J; bases unmatched to any gene: 7. There are 17 residues in the CDR3. CDR3 in amino acids: CASSQPGLAPGTGELFF. The CDR3 DNA reads TGCGCCAGCAGCCAACCGGGACTAGCGCCGGGCACCGGGGAGCTGTTTTTT.

This clonotype was counted at least ten times. This chain links TRBV4-2 with TRBJ2-6, with D possibly being TRBD1 (6 bases). The CDR3 has 16 amino acids. V lost 0 bases to trimming and J lost 0 bases, with 6 bases between them. Per the germline V gene, CDR1 is LGHNA and CDR2 is YNFKEQ. The CDR3 DNA sequence: TGTGCCAGCAGCCAAGAGGACAGCTCTGGGGCCAACGTCCTGACTTTC. It encodes CASSQEDSSGANVLTF.

This clonotype was recorded many times. The rearrangement uses TRBV4-3 and TRBJ2-1; D remains unclear. Per germline, CDR1 LGHNA and CDR2 YSLEER. Trimming shortened V by 6 bases and J by 1 base, and 13 bases separated the two germline ends. The CDR3 has 15 residues. The CDR3 nucleotides are TGCGCCAGCAGTCCAAGACATCTGTCCTACAATGAGCAGTTCTTC. It yields the protein CASSPRHLSYNEQFF.

The V call is TRBV20-1, the J call TRBJ2-7; 7 nucleotides line up with TRBD1. Germline V CDR1 and CDR2: DFQATT, SNEGSKA (reference sequence). There are 12 residues in the CDR3. J was trimmed by 6 bases and V by 4 bases; bases with no gene match: 6. The CDR3 protein is CSAKGTEREQYF. DNA for the CDR3: TGCAGTGCTAAAGGGACAGAACGCGAGCAGTACTTC.

The table lists this clonotype with a few counts. The chain is built from TRBV15 and TRBJ2-7; D perhaps matches TRBD2 (6 bases). The CDR3 is 13 amino acids. Deletions cut 5 bases from V and 6 bases from J, with 14 bases between. Germline loops: CDR1 LNHNV, CDR2 YYDKDF (reference sequence). The CDR3 loop is CATSLALGGEQYV. CDR3 nucleotides: TGTGCCACCAGCCTCGCCCTGGGGGGCGAGCAGTACGTC.

This clonotype was seen more than once but under ten times. CDR3 nucleotide sequence: TGTGCCAGCAGGACCTGGGGGCTGTGGTCGCAGTATTTT. Encoded protein: CASRTWGLWSQYF. The chain combines TRBV6-2 or TRBV6-3 with TRBJ2-3; tentative D call: TRBD1 (6 bases). CDR3 length equals 13 residues. Germline CDR1 is MNHEY and CDR2 is SVGEGT. The V end lost 6 bases, the J end lost 10 bases, and 17 bases lay between the germline ends.

As to this clonotype: Since a much larger clone is just one base distant, this may be a read error. V and J are TRBV29-1 and TRBJ2-1; possible D gene TRBD2, 7 bases. This CDR3 is 15 amino acids long. Germline CDR1 SQVTM, CDR2 ANQGSEA. The CDR3 DNA reads as TGCAGCGCCCCCGGGGGGCTGTTGTCCTACACTGAGCAGTTCTTC. This codes for CSAPGGLLSYTEQFF.

This clonotype was recorded a few times. This sequence joins TRBV7-9 and TRBJ1-1; D is unresolved. Per the germline V gene, CDR1 is SEHNR and CDR2 is FQNEAQ (reference sequence). V gave up 10 bases and J gave up 0 bases, with 9 bases separating them. This CDR3 comprises 12 residues. CDR3 in amino acids: CAKDAMNTEAFF. The CDR3 nucleotides are TGTGCCAAGGACGCAATGAACACTGAAGCTTTCTTT.

This chain connects TRBV28 to TRBJ2-1; 7 nucleotides agree with TRBD2. V lost 6 bases, J lost 4 bases, and 9 bases stayed unmatched. Germline CDR1 MDHEN, CDR2 SYDVKM. This CDR3 has 15 amino acids. The CDR3 DNA sequence: TGTGCCAGCAGCTTACGTGGGGAGGGGTACAATGAGCAGTTCTTC. It yields the protein CASSLRGEGYNEQFF.

This clonotype turned up a few times. The gene calls are TRBV12-3 or TRBV12-4 and TRBJ2-2; 7 positions match TRBD1. J gave up 5 bases and V 3 bases, and 3 bases lay outside the gene matches. The CDR3 has 14 amino acids. This chain's CDR3 is CASSFKTGTGELFF. For the CDR3, the DNA is TGTGCCAGCAGTTTCAAGACAGGGACCGGGGAGCTGTTTTTT.

The chain links TRBV27 to TRBJ2-7, with D perhaps matching TRBD1 (6 bases). The CDR3 is 13 residues long. Germline-derived CDR1 and CDR2 are MNHEY and SMNVEV (reference sequence). With 5 bases removed from V and 3 bases from J, the gap between germline ends came to 11 bases. The CDR3 region has the DNA TGTGCCAGCAGTCGACAGGTGGGCTACGAGCAGTACTTC. Its translation is CASSRQVGYEQYF.

The CDR3 loop reads CSVDHGVSGNTIYF. As DNA, the CDR3 is TGCAGCGTTGACCATGGGGTTTCTGGAAACACCATATATTTT. V is TRBV29-1 and J is TRBJ1-3; D is uncertain. V lost 3 bases to trimming and J lost 1 base, with 10 bases between them. The CDR3 covers 14 residues. Germline CDR1 is SQVTM and CDR2 is ANQGSEA.

This clonotype was counted a few times. The V call is TRBV5-1, the J call TRBJ2-1, with unresolved D. Deletions cut 1 base from V and 5 bases from J, with 10 bases between. This CDR3 has 14 residues. Looked up from germline, CDR1 is SGHRS and CDR2 is YFSETQ. The CDR3 bases are TGCGCCAGCAGCTTGTTGCACAGAAACAATGAGCAGTTCTTC. It codes for CASSLLHRNNEQFF.

J is TRBJ2-5 and V is TRBV12-3 or TRBV12-4; 7 positions agree with TRBD2. V lost 8 bases, J lost 2 bases, and 11 bases stayed unmatched. The CDR3 sequence is 15 residues long. The DNA for the CDR3 is TGTGCCAGCGCCGGGGGGTCTAATATACAAGAGACCCAGTACTTC. Translation: CASAGGSNIQETQYF.

J is TRBJ2-2 and V is TRBV4-2, with D perhaps TRBD1 (5 bases). Trimming pared 0 bases from V and 0 bases from J, leaving 11 bases between. Germline-derived CDR1 and CDR2 are LGHNA and YNFKEQ. The CDR3 length is 17 residues. Written as DNA, the CDR3 is TGTGCCAGCAGCCAAGATTTTTACAGGACGAACACCGGGGAGCTGTTTTTT. Its translation is CASSQDFYRTNTGELFF.

The chain links TRBV6-5 to TRBJ1-5, with a tentative D call TRBD1 (5 bases). Deletions cut 6 bases from V and 0 bases from J, with 15 bases between. The CDR3 consists of 16 residues. The germline V gene has CDR1 MNHEY and CDR2 SVGAGI. In nucleotides, the CDR3 is TGTGCCAGCAGACTTACTGGGGGGACTAGCAATCAGCCCCAGCATTTT. It is translated as CASRLTGGTSNQPQHF.

This clonotype occurred a few times. The CDR3 DNA is TGTGCCAGCAGTGGGGACAGGGCGCGTTACAATGAGCAGTTCTTC. This translates into CASSGDRARYNEQFF. The V call is TRBV12-3 or TRBV12-4, the J call TRBJ2-1; 9 bases are shared with TRBD1. The CDR3 consists of 15 residues. V dropped 5 bases and J dropped 4; count of bases not matched to a gene: 6.

This clonotype was seen a few times. The CDR3 sequence: CASSQERSVGGNQPQHF. CDR3 in DNA: TGCGCCAGCAGCCAGGAGCGGTCCGTGGGAGGCAATCAGCCCCAGCATTTT. The chain combines TRBV4-3 with TRBJ1-5; D call uncertain. Trimming cost V 3 bases and J 2 bases, with 17 bases left between them. The CDR3 loop spans 17 amino acids. Germline V gene sequence: CDR1 LGHNA, CDR2 YSLEER.

The V and J genes are TRBV7-9 and TRBJ2-7, with 10 bases identical to TRBD1. Germline CDR1 is SEHNR and CDR2 is FQNEAQ (reference sequence). V dropped 5 bases and J dropped 5; count of bases not matched to a gene: 6. This CDR3 contains 14 residues. The CDR3 coding sequence is TGTGCCAGCAGCGTCCGGGACAGGGGCCACGAGCAGTACTTC. Amino acids: CASSVRDRGHEQYF.